These 22 T cell receptor beta chains were sequenced from one sample in a study of T cells after yellow fever vaccination. A single record per CDR3 protein comes from TCRdb applying MiXCR to the 5' RACE reads. The table has roughly 160,000 distinct CDR3 sequences, approximately 10% seen once. The input for sequencing was CD8+ T cells sorted from PBMCs, taken 45 days after the yellow fever booster vaccination. Receptor source: a man younger than 35 who received the YFV17D yellow fever vaccine.

The table lists this clonotype with a few counts. The chain combines TRBV12-3 or TRBV12-4 with TRBJ2-5; 8 bases agree with TRBD1. The V and J ends lost 3 bases and 5 bases, in that order; junction bases with no gene match: 2. The CDR3 length is 13 residues. The CDR3 region is CASSLDRAETQYF. The CDR3 nucleotides are TGTGCCAGCAGTTTGGACAGGGCCGAGACCCAGTACTTC.

This clonotype has just a few counts. The rearrangement joins TRBV6-2 or TRBV6-3 to TRBJ2-7; a possible D gene is TRBD2 (6 bases). Germline CDR1 and CDR2: MNHEY and SVGEGT. The CDR3 extends over 15 amino acids. The V and J ends lost 0 bases and 4 bases respectively, with 13 bases between them. CDR3 bases: TGTGCCAGCAGTTACTCCCGGGACTCTCCTTACGAGCAGTACGTC. Its protein product is CASSYSRDSPYEQYV.

In this sample, this clonotype turned up a few times. The rearrangement uses TRBV20-1 and TRBJ2-7, with 7 bases that match TRBD2. The CDR3 runs to 14 residues. J gave up 1 base and V 1 base, and 4 bases lay outside the gene matches. From germline, CDR1 is DFQATT and CDR2 SNEGSKA (reference sequence). CDR3 sequence: CSARGPGGSYEQYF. In nucleotides, the CDR3 is TGCAGTGCTAGAGGTCCGGGGGGATCCTACGAGCAGTACTTC.

This clonotype has more than one count but fewer than ten. The rearrangement joins TRBV4-1 to TRBJ1-2; 8 bases fit TRBD1. Germline V gene data show CDR1 as MGHRA and CDR2 as YSYEKL. This CDR3 region has 17 residues. The V segment lost 3 bases and the J segment 3 bases; nucleotides outside the gene matches: 12. CDR3 coding DNA: TGCGCCAGCAGCCAGATAGACAGGGGTATCGGTGACTATGGCTACACCTTC. This gives the protein CASSQIDRGIGDYGYTF.

This clonotype was recorded at least ten times. This chain links TRBV27 with TRBJ2-5; tentative D call: TRBD2 (6 bases). The V gene's germline CDR1 is MNHEY and CDR2 SMNVEV (reference sequence). Between the trimmed V and J ends, which lost 0 bases and 0 bases, there was a span of 17 bases. The CDR3 loop spans 18 amino acids. The CDR3 coding sequence is TGTGCCAGCAGTTTATCCCTCCCCGCCGGGGGAAACCAAGAGACCCAGTACTTC. Translation gives CASSLSLPAGGNQETQYF.

The rearrangement uses TRBV7-9 and TRBJ2-2; D gene unclear. V lost 8 bases and J lost 9, with 19 bases in between. The germline gives CDR1 SEHNR, CDR2 FQNEAQ (reference sequence). The CDR3 has 14 residues. Written as DNA, the CDR3 is TGTGCCAGCGGGCTTTCGCCGAGCACATGGGAGCTGTTTTTT. Amino acid sequence: CASGLSPSTWELFF. The whole variable domain, filled in from reference TRBV7-9 and TRBJ2-2, reads DTGVSQNPRHKITKRGQNVTFRCDPISEHNRLYWYRQTLGQGPEFLTYFQNEAQLEKSRLLSDRFSAERPKGSFSTLEIQRTEQGDSAMYLCASGLSPSTWELFFGEGSRLTVL.

This clonotype was recorded a few times. The genes are TRBV7-2 and TRBJ2-7; D is ambiguous. Trimming removed 3 bases from V and 6 bases from J, with 15 bases in between. The CDR3 covers 14 residues. The germline V gene encodes CDR1 SGHTA and CDR2 FQGNSA. The CDR3 nucleotides read TGTGCCAGCAGCTTCTTGAGAAAAGCGAGCGAGCAGTACTTC. It encodes CASSFLRKASEQYF. Together with reference TRBV7-2 and TRBJ2-7, the CDR3 gives the full variable domain: GAGVSQSPSNKVTEKGKDVELRCDPISGHTALYWYRQSLGQGLEFLIYFQGNSAPDKSGLPSDRFSAERTGGSVSTLTIQRTQQEDSAVYLCASSFLRKASEQYFGPGTRLTVT.

The rearrangement joins TRBV7-9 to TRBJ1-2; D is unresolved. V was clipped by 5 bases and J by 4 bases, with 14 bases between them. The length of the CDR3 is 14 residues. Germline lookup yields CDR1 SEHNR and CDR2 FQNEAQ (reference sequence). The CDR3 region has the DNA TGTGCCAGCAGCCCAGTGGTGCCCCTCTATGGCTACACCTTC. It is translated as CASSPVVPLYGYTF.

This clonotype was detected ten times or more. The rearrangement links TRBV12-3 or TRBV12-4 to TRBJ2-1; 9 nucleotides align to TRBD2. The ends lost 7 bases at V and 2 bases at J; junction bases unmatched: 6. This CDR3 has 15 residues. CDR3 loop: CASTQTSGPYNEQFF. The DNA of the CDR3 is TGTGCCAGCACCCAGACTAGCGGACCCTACAATGAGCAGTTCTTC.

This clonotype was found many times. This chain joins TRBV10-3 and TRBJ2-7, with D maybe TRBD1 (6 bases). The V gene's germline CDR1 is ENHRY and CDR2 SYGVKD. Trimming stripped 6 bases from V and 0 bases from J, with 12 bases between. CDR3 length: 14 residues. The CDR3 nucleotides are TGTGCCATCAGCGACAGGAGAAGCTCCTACGAGCAGTACTTC. Amino acids: CAISDRRSSYEQYF.

This clonotype came up many times. CDR3 in amino acids: CASSQESFGGYEQYF. CDR3 nucleotide sequence: TGCGCCAGCAGCCAAGAGTCGTTTGGGGGTTACGAGCAGTACTTC. The chain is built from TRBV4-1 and TRBJ2-7, with D possibly being TRBD1 or TRBD2 (5 bases each). The CDR3 runs 15 residues. V lost 0 bases and J 4 bases, leaving 13 bases between the germline ends. Germline V gene lookup returns CDR1 MGHRA and CDR2 YSYEKL.

The chain couples TRBV11-2 to TRBJ2-3, with D perhaps TRBD2 (7 bases). The CDR3 has 16 amino acids. The V and J ends lost 3 bases and 6 bases respectively, with 19 bases between them. CDR1 SGHAT and CDR2 FQNNGV come from the germline V gene. The CDR3 loop reads CASSFNGGHGADTQYF. Here the CDR3 DNA reads TGTGCCAGCAGCTTTAACGGGGGGCATGGAGCGGATACGCAGTATTTT.

V usage is TRBV9 and J usage is TRBJ1-1; 10 bases line up with TRBD1. Trimming took 4 bases from V and 3 from J; bases not matched to a gene: 18. Looked up from germline, CDR1 is SGDLS and CDR2 is YYNGEE. The CDR3 runs 19 residues. CDR3 coding DNA: TGTGCCAGCAGCACCTATTCCGGGACAGGGGTCGACGTTGACACTGAAGCTTTCTTT. This sequence encodes CASSTYSGTGVDVDTEAFF.

The V gene is TRBV4-1, the J gene TRBJ2-2, with 7 positions matching TRBD2. The CDR3 loop spans 17 amino acids. The germline gives CDR1 MGHRA, CDR2 YSYEKL. J gave up 3 bases and V 0 bases, and 7 bases lay outside the gene matches. CDR3 region: CASSQEGLAEDTGELFF. CDR3 coding DNA: TGCGCCAGCAGCCAAGAAGGCCTAGCGGAGGACACCGGGGAGCTGTTTTTT.

This clonotype was seen repeatedly, ten times or more. CDR3 sequence reads: CAKTRPGTGIRETQYF. The DNA for the CDR3 is TGTGCCAAAACCCGGCCGGGGACAGGGATCCGAGAGACCCAGTACTTC. The chain employs TRBV2 and TRBJ2-5, with 9 nucleotides matching TRBD1. The V gene end was trimmed by 10 bases and the J gene end by 4 bases; junction bases not matched to a gene: 16. This CDR3 comprises 16 residues. The germline V gene has CDR1 SNHLY and CDR2 FYNNEI.

The table lists this clonotype with a few counts. The chain is built from TRBV6-2 or TRBV6-3 and TRBJ2-1; the D gene is possibly TRBD2 (5 bases). With 6 bases removed from V and 10 bases from J, the gap between germline ends came to 16 bases. The germline gives CDR1 MNHEY, CDR2 SVGEGT. The CDR3 is 13 amino acids. The CDR3 nucleotides read TGTGCCAGCAGCGCTACTAGTTACGGCGAGCAGTTCTTC. Protein: CASSATSYGEQFF.

This clonotype has at least ten counts. This rearrangement joins TRBV7-2 to TRBJ2-1; D perhaps matches TRBD1 (7 bases). Germline CDR1 SGHTA, CDR2 FQGNSA. The CDR3 spans 15 residues. V was clipped by 1 base and J by 9 bases, with 16 bases between them. The CDR3 loop is CASSLDYTGEAEQFF. The CDR3 DNA reads TGTGCCAGCAGCTTAGACTACACAGGGGAGGCTGAGCAGTTCTTC.

The rearrangement links TRBV7-2 to TRBJ2-7, with no clear D. Germline V gene sequence: CDR1 SGHTA, CDR2 FQGNSA. Trimming removed 5 bases at V and 7 bases at J, with 15 bases between. The length of the CDR3 is 13 residues. The CDR3 sequence: CASSAPERAEQYF. The CDR3 DNA is TGTGCCAGCAGCGCCCCGGAAAGGGCTGAGCAGTACTTC.

The rearrangement links TRBV19 to TRBJ2-4, with D possibly called TRBD1 or TRBD2 (5 bases each). The germline gives CDR1 LNHDA, CDR2 SQIVND (reference sequence). CDR3 length equals 17 residues. The V gene lost 0 bases and the J gene lost 8 bases, with 20 bases spanning the gap. The DNA of the CDR3 is TGTGCCAGTAGTATAGATCTGCGTAGAGGGGATCGTGACATTCAGTACTTC. Amino acids: CASSIDLRRGDRDIQYF. Using reference TRBV19 and TRBJ2-4 for the parts outside the CDR3, the full variable domain is DGGITQSPKYLFRKEGQNVTLSCEQNLNHDAMYWYRQDPGQGLRLIYYSQIVNDFQKGDIAEGYSVSREKKESFPLTVTSAQKNPTAFYLCASSIDLRRGDRDIQYFGAGTRLSVL.

The rearrangement uses TRBV7-9 and TRBJ1-3; D perhaps matches TRBD1 (6 bases). From germline, CDR1 is SEHNR and CDR2 FQNEAQ (reference sequence). The V gene lost 1 base and the J gene lost 0 bases, with 10 bases spanning the gap. This CDR3 has 16 amino acids. Here the CDR3 reads CASSLGGDNSGNTIYF. CDR3 bases: TGTGCCAGCAGCTTAGGCGGGGACAACTCTGGAAACACCATATATTTT.

The genes are TRBV9 and TRBJ1-1, with 7 bases matching TRBD1. This CDR3 has 15 amino acids. The ends lost 5 bases at V and 0 bases at J; junction bases unmatched: 7. Germline V gene sequence: CDR1 SGDLS, CDR2 YYNGEE. The CDR3 reads CASRPRDRLNTEAFF. For the CDR3, the DNA is TGTGCCAGCAGGCCTCGGGACAGATTGAACACTGAAGCTTTCTTT.

This clonotype occurred a few times. This chain joins TRBV7-2 and TRBJ2-1; TRBD1 matches at 10 bases. V gave up 1 base and J gave up 2 bases; unmatched junction bases: 8. This CDR3 has 18 residues. The germline CDR1 and CDR2 sequences are SGHTA and FQGNSA. CDR3 amino acids: CASSLEDRGLGPYNEQFF. The CDR3 DNA reads TGTGCCAGCAGCTTAGAAGACAGGGGGCTTGGTCCCTACAATGAGCAGTTCTTC.